This T cell receptor (beta chain) was sequenced for a study of OX40 agonist ivuxolimab in advanced cancers. Study-level information: Intravenous ivuxolimab at 0.01 to 10 mg/kg was given to patients every 2 weeks. Cohort: about 82% men, mean age about 62, aged about 23 to 80.

Sequencing used immunoSEQ multiplex PCR; TCRdb keeps in-frame clones, though not all of them. The data hold fewer than 90,000 clones, with approximately 85% observed a single time. Regarding the study as a whole: CD8+ T cells were the subset that, on average, had more expanded clones than CD4+. At 0.1 to 3.0 mg/kg, CD4+ and CD8+ blood T cells expanded clonally by week 6.

To note about this clone: What it binds is not known.

Source: CD4+ or CD8+ T cells sorted from blood, taken in a trial of the OX40 agonist ivuxolimab. The sequence was obtained from an adult with an advanced solid tumor such as melanoma, head and neck, liver or kidney cancer.

CDR3 sequence (DNA): TGTGCCTGGAGTGTAAGGCTCTTAGGGGGCGTCTATGGCTACACCTTC. Protein sequence: CAWSVRLLGGVYGYTF. The gene calls are TRBV30 and TRBJ1-2; 7 bases align to TRBD1. CDR3 length equals 16 residues. V lost 0 bases, J lost 4 bases, and 11 bases stayed unmatched. CDR1 GTSNPN and CDR2 SVGIG come from the germline V gene (reference sequence).